Below, 5 T cell receptor beta chains from the same sample are listed, as sequenced in a study of cytomegalovirus exposure and HLA in healthy donors. This PCR relied on a set of 60 Vbeta primers and 13 Jbeta primers. Data came from immunoSEQ multiplex PCR; TCRdb stores just in-frame clones and leaves some out. The table lists about 240,000 clones, 80% to 85% of them singletons. The sequenced material came from PBMCs. These receptors were taken from a woman aged 55 to 70 in good health and CMV-seropositive.

This clone has a handful of counts. The rearrangement joins TRBV6-5 to TRBJ2-5; maybe TRBD2 (6 bases). V was shortened by 6 bases and J by 5 bases, with 19 bases between the two germline ends. The CDR3 sequence is 15 residues long. Germline CDR1 and CDR2: MNHEY and SVGAGI. CDR3 in amino acids: CASRPRGAGGETQYF. The CDR3 nucleotides read TGTGCCAGCAGACCGCGGGGCGCTGGGGGGGAGACCCAGTACTTC.

J is TRBJ1-1 and V is TRBV7-8; D unresolved. The V end lost 5 bases, the J end lost 1 base, and 11 bases lay between the germline ends. Germline CDR1 SGHVS, CDR2 FQNEAQ. This CDR3 has 14 residues. The CDR3 coding sequence is TGTGCCAGCAGCCGACCGGGTCAGAACACTGAAGCTTTCTTT. This codes for CASSRPGQNTEAFF.

The gene calls are TRBV4-1 and TRBJ2-2; the D is unclear. Germline loops: CDR1 MGHRA, CDR2 YSYEKL. V was pared by 0 bases and J by 5 bases, with 7 bases between. There are 14 residues in the CDR3. CDR3 coding DNA: TGCGCCAGCAGCCAAGATATCAGGACCGGGGAGCTGTTTTTT. This translates into CASSQDIRTGELFF.

In nucleotides, the CDR3 is TGTGCCAGCTCACCAGCTAGGGGGCTGGGGACTGAAGCTTTCTTT. Its translation: CASSPARGLGTEAFF. The chain carries TRBV18 and TRBJ1-1; 7 positions match TRBD1. The CDR3 is made up of 15 amino acids. CDR1 is KGHSH and CDR2 is LQKENI in the germline V gene. V trimming: 2 bases; J trimming: 5 bases; junction bases outside the gene matches: 8.

The V call is TRBV28, the J call TRBJ2-3, with D perhaps matching TRBD1 (6 bases). The CDR3 extends over 13 amino acids. The V gene's germline CDR1 is MDHEN and CDR2 SYDVKM. V shed 6 bases and J shed 6 bases, with 13 bases lying between them. The CDR3 sequence: CASRRQARDTQYF. The CDR3 DNA reads as TGTGCCAGCAGGAGACAGGCAAGGGATACGCAGTATTTT.